This T cell receptor beta chain was found in a study of human T cells and chemical hapten exposure. Study-level findings and limits: Significantly more large CDR3 similarity clusters were formed by expanded TCRs than by controls. Alopecia affecting every donor means their immune response may not match healthy people's.

CDR3 length: 13 amino acids. Germline V gene lookup returns CDR1 SQVTM and CDR2 ANQGSEA. The trim removed 6 bases at V and 4 bases at J, leaving 6 bases unmatched. Authors' data handling: TCR counts had a median of about 99,000 per sample and spanned about 20,000 to 750,000. One entry per CDR3 protein results from TCRdb running MiXCR on the RACE reads. The V and J calls were determined by TCRdb, not by the authors. The sample lists approximately 370,000 distinct CDR3 sequences; 4.5% to 5.5% were seen once. This clonotype has a count of ten or more. Its antigen is not identified. Regarding time point: pre-sensitization, week 0. Treatment in this sample: therapeutic diphenylcyclopropenone sensitization with weekly scalp DPC.

The clonotype was recovered from a woman between 18 and 30 years old with alopecia areata. Some clones in this sample may be carry-over from other donors' samples. The V and J genes are TRBV29-1 and TRBJ1-2, with 9 positions matching TRBD1. The sample was whole blood, taken in connection with sensitization to the hapten diphenylcyclopropenone (DPC). In DNA form, the CDR3 reads TGCAGCGTAAGGACAGGGGCCACCTATGGCTACACCTTC. It encodes CSVRTGATYGYTF.